Listed below are T cell receptor beta chains from one sample, sequenced in a study of Ad26.COV2.S vaccination and SARS-CoV-2 variants. Sequencing was performed with immunoSEQ multiplex PCR; in TCRdb, only in-frame clones are kept and a portion is missing. The data show around 320,000 clones, around 84% seen once. The specimen comprised peripheral blood, sampled in a trial of Ad26.COV2.S vaccine versus placebo. The receptor source for this set is a person between 18 and 60 years old who received the Ad26.COV2.S COVID-19 vaccine or a placebo. The CDR3 runs from the conserved cysteine through the conserved F or W. A D gene is named only where the DNA matches it firmly. The size entry is marked missing in some rows and otherwise reads once, few, many or a size class.

>TRBJ2-2|.|.|TRBV7-9
CASSLKRIHTGELFF
>TRBJ2-1|.|TRBD2|TRBV4-3
CASSQYHGGSSYNEQFF
>TRBJ1-4|.|.|TRBV7-2
CASSRGRYNEKLFF
>TRBJ1-6|.|TRBD1|TRBV10-3
CATNDRGNSPLHF
>TRBJ1-2|.|.|TRBV2
CASMFITNYGYTF
>TRBJ1-4|once|.|TRBV5-6
CASSLVGDGNEKLFF
>TRBJ2-7|.|TRBD1|TRBV5-1
CASSLVTGGSYEQYF
>TRBJ1-1|.|.|TRBV5-5
CASSSHSGTPNTEAFF
>TRBJ2-7|.|TRBD2|TRBV14
CASASGYEQYF
>TRBJ2-7|few|TRBD2|TRBV6-1
CASSETGGASYEQYF
>TRBJ2-7|.|.|TRBV6-6
CASSSLSDYSYEQYF
>TRBJ2-7|.|.|TRBV19
CASSIVGEASYEQYF
>TRBJ2-7|.|TRBD2|TRBV5-1
CASSSIAGAYEQYF
>TRBJ2-7|.|.|TRBV6-6
CASRRGRDFYEQYF
>TRBJ1-6|.|.|TRBV2
CASSEEGSVSPLHF
>TRBJ1-2|.|.|TRBV19
CASIKRGRARAADGYTF
>TRBJ2-5|.|.|TRBV7-7
CASSLGWERGEETQYF
>TRBJ1-6|.|TRBD1|TRBV6-2/TRBV6-3
CASSRTGTAYNSPLHF
>TRBJ2-2|.|.|TRBV6-1
CASSDLGQMNTGELFF
>TRBJ2-1|.|TRBD2|TRBV30
CACFMTSGGGSSYNEQFF
>TRBJ1-1|once|.|TRBV18
CASSLMGGRDTEAFF
>TRBJ1-4|.|.|TRBV15
CATSRDFSEKLFF
>TRBJ1-5|.|.|TRBV6-5
CASSTGLGQPQHF
>TRBJ1-1|.|.|TRBV6-5
CASSYRGHPDTEAFF
>TRBJ1-5|.|.|TRBV5-1
CASSLEGNSNQPQHF
>TRBJ1-5|.|.|TRBV4-1
CASSQESGLGQPQHF
>TRBJ2-7|.|.|TRBV5-1
CASSWGRGTYEQYF
>TRBJ1-1|.|.|TRBV19
CASTSSKTGLAFF
>TRBJ2-3|.|.|TRBV7-2
CASNPSGGLTDTQYF
>TRBJ2-5|.|.|TRBV4-3
CASSQERGGAETQYF
>TRBJ2-1|.|TRBD1|TRBV11-3
CASSKTGFYNEQFF
>TRBJ2-7|.|TRBD2|TRBV28
CASSLAGGVYEQYF
>TRBJ1-1|.|.|TRBV30
CAWRSLRTEAFF
>TRBJ2-1|.|.|TRBV25-1
CASRARESYNEQFF
>TRBJ2-2|.|TRBD1|TRBV5-4
CASLNGQVNTGELFF
>TRBJ1-1|.|.|TRBV5-6
CASSLVGIRHTEAFF
>TRBJ1-2|.|.|TRBV5-6
CASSFLGRGANYGYTF
>TRBJ1-1|.|.|TRBV19
CASSIDWGLGTEAFF
>TRBJ2-5|.|.|TRBV7-2
CASSQTSVQTQYF
>TRBJ2-2|.|TRBD1|TRBV5-4
CASSPIQGTNTGELFF
>TRBJ2-4|.|.|TRBV4-3
CASSQDVAGAAKNIQYF